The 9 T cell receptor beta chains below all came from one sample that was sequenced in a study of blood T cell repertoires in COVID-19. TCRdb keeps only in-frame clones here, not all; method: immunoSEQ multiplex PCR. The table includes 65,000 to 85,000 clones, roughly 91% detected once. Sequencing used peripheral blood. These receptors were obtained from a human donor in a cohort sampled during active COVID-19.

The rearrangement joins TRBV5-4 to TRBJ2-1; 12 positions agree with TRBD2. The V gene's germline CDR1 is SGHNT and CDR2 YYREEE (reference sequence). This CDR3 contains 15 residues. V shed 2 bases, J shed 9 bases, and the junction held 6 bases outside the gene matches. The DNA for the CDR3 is TGTGCCAGCAGCTTAGTTCTAGCGGGGGGGCGTGAGCAGTTCTTC. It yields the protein CASSLVLAGGREQFF. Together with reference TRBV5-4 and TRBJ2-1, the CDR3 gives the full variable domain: ETGVTQSPTHLIKTRGQQVTLRCSSQSGHNTVSWYQQALGQGPQFIFQYYREEENGRGNFPPRFSGLQFPNYSSELNVNALELDDSALYLCASSLVLAGGREQFFGPGTRLTVL.

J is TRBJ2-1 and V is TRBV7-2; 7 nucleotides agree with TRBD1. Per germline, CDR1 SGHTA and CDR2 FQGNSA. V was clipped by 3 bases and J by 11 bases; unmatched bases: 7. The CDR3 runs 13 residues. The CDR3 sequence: CASSFRQGNKQFF. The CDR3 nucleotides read TGTGCCAGCAGCTTTCGACAGGGAAATAAGCAGTTCTTC.

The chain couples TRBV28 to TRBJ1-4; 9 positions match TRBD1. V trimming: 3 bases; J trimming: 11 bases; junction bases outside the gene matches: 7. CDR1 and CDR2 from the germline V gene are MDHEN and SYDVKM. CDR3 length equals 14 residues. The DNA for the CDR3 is TGTGCCAGCAGTTTCGAACAGGGGGCCACGAAACTGTTTTTT. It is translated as CASSFEQGATKLFF.

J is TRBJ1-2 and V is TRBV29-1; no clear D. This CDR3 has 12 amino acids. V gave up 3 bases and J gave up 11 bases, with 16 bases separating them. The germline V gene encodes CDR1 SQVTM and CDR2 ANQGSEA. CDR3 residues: CSVDFQRAEYTF. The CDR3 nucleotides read TGCAGCGTTGATTTTCAGAGAGCGGAGTACACCTTC.

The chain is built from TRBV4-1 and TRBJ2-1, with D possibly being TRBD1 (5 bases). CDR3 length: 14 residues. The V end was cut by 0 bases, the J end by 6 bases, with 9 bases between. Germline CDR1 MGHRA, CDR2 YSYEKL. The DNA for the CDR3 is TGCGCCAGCAGCCAAGATAAGGGGTCCAATGAGCAGTTCTTC. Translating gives CASSQDKGSNEQFF.

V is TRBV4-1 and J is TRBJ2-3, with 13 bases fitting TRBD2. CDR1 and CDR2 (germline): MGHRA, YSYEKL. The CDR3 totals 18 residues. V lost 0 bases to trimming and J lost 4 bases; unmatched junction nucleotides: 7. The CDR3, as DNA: TGCGCCAGCAGCCAAGATAGGACTAGCGGGGGAAGGTCAGATACGCAGTATTTT. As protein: CASSQDRTSGGRSDTQYF.

CDR3 DNA: TGCGCCAGCAGCCAAGGGGGACAGAGCGGGGAGCTGTTTTTT. Protein: CASSQGGQSGELFF. This rearrangement joins TRBV4-1 to TRBJ2-2; 7 nucleotides match TRBD1. CDR1 MGHRA and CDR2 YSYEKL come from the germline V gene. The CDR3 loop spans 14 amino acids. V was pared by 1 base and J by 7 bases, with 3 bases of the junction left unmatched.

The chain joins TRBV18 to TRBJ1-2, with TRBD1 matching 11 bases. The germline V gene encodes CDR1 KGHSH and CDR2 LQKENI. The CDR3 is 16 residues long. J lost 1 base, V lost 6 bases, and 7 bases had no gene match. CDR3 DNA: TGTGCCAGCTCGCGGACAGGGGGCACCTTTAACTATGGCTACACCTTC. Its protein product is CASSRTGGTFNYGYTF.

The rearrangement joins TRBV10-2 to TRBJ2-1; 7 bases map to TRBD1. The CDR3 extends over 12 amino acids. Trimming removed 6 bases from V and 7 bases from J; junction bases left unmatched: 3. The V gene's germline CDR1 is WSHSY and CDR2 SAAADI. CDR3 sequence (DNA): TGCGCCAGCAGGACAGGGCTAAATGAGCAGTTCTTC. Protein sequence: CASRTGLNEQFF.